This TCR beta chain emerged from a study of CD8 T cells in ankylosing spondylitis. Overall study results and limits: About 8 highly homologous variants made up a TCR beta motif, and this motif appeared characteristic of ankylosing spondylitis blood.

The V gene end was trimmed by 3 bases and the J gene end by 3 bases; junction bases not matched to a gene: 5. The CDR3 is 14 residues long. Germline CDR1 SGHKS, CDR2 YYEKEE (reference sequence). This clonotype has ten or more counts. Its specificity is unknown. TCRdb reanalysed the 5' RACE reads using MiXCR and keeps one entry per CDR3 protein. This sample carries hundreds of thousands of distinct CDR3 sequences, about 10% of them seen once, and the ten largest clones take 0.51%. J is TRBJ2-5 and V is TRBV5-5; the match to TRBD1 covers 7 bases. This TCR was recovered from a male donor with ankylosing spondylitis. Sequences were obtained from blood, either unsorted or a sorted T cell fraction (not recorded which). CDR3 coding DNA: TGTGCCAGCAGCTCTAGACAGGGTGAAGAGACCCAGTACTTC. Amino acids: CASSSRQGEETQYF.